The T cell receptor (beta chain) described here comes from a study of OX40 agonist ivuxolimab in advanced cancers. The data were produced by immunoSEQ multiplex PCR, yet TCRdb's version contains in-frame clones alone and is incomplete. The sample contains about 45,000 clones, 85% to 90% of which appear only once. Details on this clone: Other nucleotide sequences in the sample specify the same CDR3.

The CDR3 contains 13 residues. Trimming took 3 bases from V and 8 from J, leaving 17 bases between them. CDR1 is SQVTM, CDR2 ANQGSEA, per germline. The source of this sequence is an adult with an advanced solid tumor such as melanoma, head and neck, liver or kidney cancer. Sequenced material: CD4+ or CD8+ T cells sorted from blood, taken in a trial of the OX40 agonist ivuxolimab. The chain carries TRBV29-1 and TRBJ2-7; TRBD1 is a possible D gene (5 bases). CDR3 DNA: TGCAGCGTTGATCTGGGGCAGCCAATGAAGCAGTACTTC. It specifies CSVDLGQPMKQYF.